This entry lists 2 T cell receptor beta chains sequenced from one sample in a study of immune evolution from preneoplasia to lung adenocarcinoma. Data came from immunoSEQ multiplex PCR; TCRdb stores just in-frame clones and leaves some out. The repertoire holds about 6,500 clones, with around 70% as singletons. Sequenced input: FFPE lung adenocarcinoma in situ tissue. These receptors came from a donor of 70 years or more with lung adenocarcinoma.

The J gene is TRBJ1-1, the V gene TRBV9; D not resolved. The V gene's germline CDR1 is SGDLS and CDR2 YYNGEE. Between the trimmed V and J ends, which lost 4 bases and 3 bases, there was a span of 16 bases. This CDR3 comprises 15 residues. In DNA, the CDR3 is TGTGCCAGCAGCTCCCGAGAGTCGTGGGACACTGAAGCTTTCTTT. Translated, it gives CASSSRESWDTEAFF.

This clone was detected only once. CDR3 nucleotide sequence: TGTGCCAGCAGCTTTGGGAACCCTAACAATGAGCAGTTCTTC. Translating it yields CASSFGNPNNEQFF. This chain connects TRBV5-6 to TRBJ2-1, with D uncertain. Trimming cost V 2 bases and J 5 bases, with 11 bases left between them. This CDR3 comprises 14 residues. Germline V gene sequence: CDR1 SGHDT, CDR2 YYEEEE.